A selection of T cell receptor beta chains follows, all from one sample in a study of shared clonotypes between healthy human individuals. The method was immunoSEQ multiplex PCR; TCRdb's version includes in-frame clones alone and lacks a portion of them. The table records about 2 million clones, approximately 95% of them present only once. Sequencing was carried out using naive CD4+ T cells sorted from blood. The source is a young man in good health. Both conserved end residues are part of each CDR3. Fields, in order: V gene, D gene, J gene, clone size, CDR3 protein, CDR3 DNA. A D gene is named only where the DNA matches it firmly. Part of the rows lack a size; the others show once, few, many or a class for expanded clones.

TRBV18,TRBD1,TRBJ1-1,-,CASSPMTGVNTEAFF,TGTGCCAGCTCACCTATGACAGGGGTGAACACTGAAGCTTTCTTT
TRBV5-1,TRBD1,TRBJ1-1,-,CASRLGTENTEAFF,TGCGCCAGCAGGTTAGGGACAGAGAACACTGAAGCTTTCTTT
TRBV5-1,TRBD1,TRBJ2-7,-,CASSLAGQGYEQYF,TGCGCCAGCAGCTTGGCGGGACAGGGGTACGAGCAGTACTTC
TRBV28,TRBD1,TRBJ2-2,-,CASSAGQGNTGELFF,TGTGCCAGCAGTGCGGGACAGGGGAACACCGGGGAGCTGTTTTTT
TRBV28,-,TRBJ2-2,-,CASRVAEFTTGELFF,TGTGCCAGCCGAGTAGCCGAGTTCACCACCGGGGAGCTGTTTTTT
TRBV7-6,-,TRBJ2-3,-,CASSPGRGTDTQYF,TGTGCCAGCAGCCCCGGTAGGGGAACAGATACGCAGTATTTT
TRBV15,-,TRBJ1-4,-,CATSLGMGEKLFF,TGTGCCACCAGTCTAGGGATGGGTGAAAAACTGTTTTTT
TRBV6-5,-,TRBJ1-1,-,CASSTRLMNTEAFF,TGTGCCAGCAGTACTAGACTAATGAACACTGAAGCTTTCTTT
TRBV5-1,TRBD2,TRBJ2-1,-,CASSLEGGSYNEQFF,TGCGCCAGCAGCTTGGAGGGAGGGTCCTACAATGAGCAGTTCTTC
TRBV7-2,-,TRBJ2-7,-,CASSNRGYEQYF,TGTGCCAGCAGCAACCGGGGGTACGAGCAGTACTTC
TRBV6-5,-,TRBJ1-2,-,CASSWDRDGYGYTF,TGTGCCAGCAGTTGGGACCGGGATGGCTATGGCTACACCTTC
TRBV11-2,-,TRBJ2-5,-,CASSPLGGSGETQYF,TGTGCCAGCAGCCCACTTGGTGGGAGCGGAGAGACCCAGTACTTC
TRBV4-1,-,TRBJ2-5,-,CASSLTTSLQETQYF,TGCGCCAGCAGCTTAACGACATCCCTTCAAGAGACCCAGTACTTC
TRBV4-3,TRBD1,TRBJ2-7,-,CASSQDGTASLYEQYF,TGCGCCAGCAGCCAAGACGGGACAGCCAGCCTTTACGAGCAGTACTTC
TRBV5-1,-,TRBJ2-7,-,CASSLGGQPKRFF,TGCGCCAGCAGCTTGGGAGGACAGCCGAAGCGATTTTTC
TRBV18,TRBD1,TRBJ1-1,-,CASSSTGRDTEAFF,TGTGCCAGCTCATCGACAGGGCGGGACACTGAAGCTTTCTTT
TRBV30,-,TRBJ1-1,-,CAWSVQLTSGLRVAEAFF,TGTGCCTGGAGTGTACAGTTAACGAGCGGTCTACGAGTGGCTGAAGCTTTCTTT
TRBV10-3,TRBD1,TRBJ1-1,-,CAISEVDREGWAFF,TGTGCCATCAGTGAGGTAGACAGGGAGGGTTGGGCTTTCTTT
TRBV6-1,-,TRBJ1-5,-,CASSEAGDQPQHF,TGTGCCAGCAGTGAAGCAGGGGATCAGCCCCAGCATTTT
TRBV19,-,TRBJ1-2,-,CASSIVGGDPYGYTF,TGTGCCAGTAGTATTGTCGGGGGCGACCCCTATGGCTACACCTTC
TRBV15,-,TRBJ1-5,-,CATSYPGGNQPQHF,TGTGCCACCAGCTACCCGGGGGGCAATCAGCCCCAGCATTTT
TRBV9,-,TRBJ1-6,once,CASSGVSSYNSPLHF,TGTGCCAGCAGCGGGGTGAGCTCCTATAATTCACCCCTCCACTTT
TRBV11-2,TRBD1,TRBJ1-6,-,CASSSFGQGGSPLHF,TGTGCCAGCAGCTCATTCGGACAGGGCGGGTCACCCCTCCACTTT
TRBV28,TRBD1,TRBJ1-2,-,CASSLTGQVYGYTF,TGTGCCAGCAGTTTAACGGGACAGGTCTATGGCTACACCTTC
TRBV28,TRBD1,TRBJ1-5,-,CASTLQDRDNQPQHF,TGTGCCAGCACCCTCCAGGACAGGGACAATCAGCCCCAGCATTTT
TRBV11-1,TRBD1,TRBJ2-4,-,CASSPPGQAKYIQYF,TGTGCCAGCAGCCCCCCTGGACAGGCTAAGTACATTCAGTACTTC
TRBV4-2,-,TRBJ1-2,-,CASPPQEGVKHYGYTF,TGTGCCAGCCCGCCTCAGGAGGGTGTGAAACACTATGGCTACACCTTC
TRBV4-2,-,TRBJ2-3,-,CASSREWLKRYSSTDTQYF,TGTGCCAGCAGCCGAGAGTGGCTTAAGCGGTATTCTAGCACAGATACGCAGTATTTT
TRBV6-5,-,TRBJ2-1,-,CASSYRGYEQFF,TGTGCCAGCAGTTACAGGGGATACGAGCAGTTCTTC
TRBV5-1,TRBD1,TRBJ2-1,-,CASSWDRFSYNEQFF,TGCGCCAGCAGCTGGGACAGATTCTCTTACAATGAGCAGTTCTTC